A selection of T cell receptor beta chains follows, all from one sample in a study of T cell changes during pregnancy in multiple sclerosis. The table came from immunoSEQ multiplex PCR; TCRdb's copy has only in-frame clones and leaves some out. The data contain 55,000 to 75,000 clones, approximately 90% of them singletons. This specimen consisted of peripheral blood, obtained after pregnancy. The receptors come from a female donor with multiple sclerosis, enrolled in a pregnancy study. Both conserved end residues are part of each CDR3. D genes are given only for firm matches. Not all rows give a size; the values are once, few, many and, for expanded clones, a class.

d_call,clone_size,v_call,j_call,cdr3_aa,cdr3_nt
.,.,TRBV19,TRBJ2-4,CASSITGEGAKNIQYF,TGTGCCAGTAGTATTACGGGAGAGGGGGCCAAAAACATTCAGTACTTC
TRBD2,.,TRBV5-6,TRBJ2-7,CASSGLANYEQYF,TGTGCCAGCAGCGGACTAGCGAACTACGAGCAGTACTTC
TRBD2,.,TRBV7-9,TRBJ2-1,CASSRLSRLLASSYNEQFF,TGTGCCAGCAGTCGACTTTCACGACTACTAGCGAGCTCCTACAATGAGCAGTTCTTC
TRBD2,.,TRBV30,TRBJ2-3,CAWAGLAGATDTQYF,TGTGCCTGGGCGGGACTAGCGGGAGCAACAGATACGCAGTATTTT
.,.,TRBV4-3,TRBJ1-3,CASSQDLSGIGNTIYF,TGCGCCAGCAGCCAAGATTTATCCGGGATTGGAAACACCATATATTTT
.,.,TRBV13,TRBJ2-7,CASSEQGRLDEQYF,TGTGCCAGCAGCGAACAGGGGAGGTTAGACGAGCAGTACTTC
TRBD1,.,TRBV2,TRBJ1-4,CASSETGLREKLFF,TGTGCCAGCAGTGAGACAGGGTTGCGAGAAAAACTGTTTTTT
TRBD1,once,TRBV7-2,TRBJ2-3,CASSLRTGSHTDTQYF,TGTGCCAGCAGCTTAAGGACAGGGTCGCACACAGATACGCAGTATTTT
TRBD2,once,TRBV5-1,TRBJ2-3,CASSPGLAGYGTDTQYF,TGCGCCAGCAGCCCGGGACTAGCGGGATATGGCACAGATACGCAGTATTTT
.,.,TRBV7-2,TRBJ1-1,CASSLARPTEAFF,TGTGCCAGCAGCTTAGCGAGGCCCACTGAAGCTTTCTTT
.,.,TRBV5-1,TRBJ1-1,CASSLLPIDMNTEAFF,TGCGCCAGCAGCTTGCTACCTATAGACATGAACACTGAAGCTTTCTTT
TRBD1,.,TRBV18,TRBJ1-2,CASSPRQGSDGYTF,TGTGCCAGCTCACCGCGACAGGGAAGTGACGGCTACACCTTC
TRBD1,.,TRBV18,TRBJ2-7,CASSWIDRVYEQYF,TGTGCCAGCTCATGGATTGACAGGGTCTACGAGCAGTACTTC
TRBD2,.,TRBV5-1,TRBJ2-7,CASSLSGRPSSYEQYF,TGCGCCAGCAGCCTTAGCGGGAGGCCCAGCTCCTACGAGCAGTACTTC
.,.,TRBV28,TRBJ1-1,CASLMNTEAFF,TGTGCCAGCCTTATGAACACTGAAGCTTTCTTT
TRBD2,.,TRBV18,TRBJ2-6,CASSPGLAGFPGANVLTF,TGTGCCAGCTCACCCGGACTAGCGGGATTCCCTGGGGCCAACGTCCTGACTTTC
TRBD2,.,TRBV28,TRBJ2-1,CASSSSSSGEPYNEQFF,TGTGCCAGCAGTTCCTCATCTAGCGGGGAGCCCTACAATGAGCAGTTCTTC
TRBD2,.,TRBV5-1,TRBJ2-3,CASSFASGIADTQYF,TGCGCCAGCAGCTTCGCTAGCGGGATCGCAGATACGCAGTATTTT
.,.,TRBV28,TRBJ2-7,CASSFPGGGSYEQYF,TGTGCCAGCAGTTTCCCAGGCGGAGGGTCCTACGAGCAGTACTTC
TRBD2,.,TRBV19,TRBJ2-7,CASSILAGAYEQYF,TGTGCCAGTAGCATACTAGCGGGAGCCTACGAGCAGTACTTC
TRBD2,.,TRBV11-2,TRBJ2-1,CASSSSGRRGYNEQFF,TGTGCCAGCAGCTCCTCCGGGAGGCGGGGGTACAATGAGCAGTTCTTC
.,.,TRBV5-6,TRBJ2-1,CASSLDRRSSYNEQFF,TGTGCCAGCAGCTTGGACAGACGAAGCTCCTACAATGAGCAGTTCTTC
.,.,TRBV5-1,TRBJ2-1,CASSLEFRQVSNEQFF,TGCGCCAGCAGCTTGGAATTCAGACAGGTGAGCAATGAGCAGTTCTTC
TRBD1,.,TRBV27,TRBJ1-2,CASSGAGGVNYGYTF,TGTGCCAGCAGTGGGGCAGGGGGTGTGAACTATGGCTACACCTTC
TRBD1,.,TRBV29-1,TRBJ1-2,CSVAGGAGYGYTF,TGCAGCGTCGCAGGGGGCGCAGGCTATGGCTACACCTTC
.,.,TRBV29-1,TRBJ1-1,CSVRSRRGSRALNTEAFF,TGCAGCGTTAGATCAAGAAGGGGGTCGAGGGCATTGAACACTGAAGCTTTCTTT
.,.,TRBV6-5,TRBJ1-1,CASSYRGNTEAFF,TGTGCCAGCAGTTACAGGGGTAACACTGAAGCTTTCTTT
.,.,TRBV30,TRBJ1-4,CAWSPNPGEKLFF,TGTGCCTGGAGTCCCAATCCGGGTGAAAAACTGTTTTTT
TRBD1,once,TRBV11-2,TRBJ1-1,CASSLRTGTGTEAFF,TGTGCCAGCAGCTTAAGGACAGGGACTGGGACTGAAGCTTTCTTT
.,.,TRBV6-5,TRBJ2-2,CASSYDGGSNTGELFF,TGTGCCAGCAGTTACGACGGGGGTTCGAACACCGGGGAGCTGTTTTTT
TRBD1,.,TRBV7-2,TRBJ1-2,CASSYGQALLGYTF,TGTGCCAGCAGTTACGGACAGGCTCTTCTTGGCTACACCTTC
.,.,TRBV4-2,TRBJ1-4,CASSQGGVGYEKLFF,TGTGCCAGCAGCCAGGGCGGGGTAGGATACGAAAAACTGTTTTTT
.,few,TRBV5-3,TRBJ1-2,CARSLVFSRDQEGYGYTF,TGTGCCAGAAGCCTTGTATTCTCGAGGGACCAGGAGGGCTATGGCTACACCTTC
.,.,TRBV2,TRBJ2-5,CASSVLSQETQYF,TGTGCCAGCAGTGTTCTGTCTCAAGAGACCCAGTACTTC
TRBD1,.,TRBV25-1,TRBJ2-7,CASSLPPGTGDYEQYF,TGTGCCAGCAGTTTACCCCCCGGGACAGGCGACTACGAGCAGTACTTC
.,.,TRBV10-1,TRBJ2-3,CASRAGDTQYF,TGCGCCAGCCGAGCGGGAGATACGCAGTATTTT
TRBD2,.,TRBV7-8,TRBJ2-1,CASSPYLAGRGNEQFF,TGTGCCAGCAGCCCGTATTTAGCGGGACGGGGGAATGAGCAGTTCTTC
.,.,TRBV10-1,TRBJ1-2,CASSPGHNYGYTF,TGCGCCAGCAGCCCGGGACATAACTATGGCTACACCTTC
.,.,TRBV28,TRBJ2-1,CASSPTGGAYNEQFF,TGTGCCAGCAGCCCCACAGGGGGGGCCTACAATGAGCAGTTCTTC
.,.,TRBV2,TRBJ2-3,CASSELGTDTQYF,TGTGCCAGCAGCGAGCTAGGCACAGATACGCAGTATTTT
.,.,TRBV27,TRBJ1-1,CASTLRPGANTEAFF,TGTGCCAGCACCTTACGCCCAGGGGCCAACACTGAAGCTTTCTTT
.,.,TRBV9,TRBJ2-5,CASSVGVGGLGETQYF,TGTGCCAGCAGCGTCGGGGTGGGGGGGCTGGGTGAGACCCAGTACTTC
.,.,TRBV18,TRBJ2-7,CASSASQLRPSEQYF,TGTGCCAGCTCCGCCTCCCAACTACGCCCCTCCGAGCAGTACTTC
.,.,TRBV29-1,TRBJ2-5,CSVDVGGQETQYF,TGCAGCGTTGATGTGGGAGGTCAAGAGACCCAGTACTTC
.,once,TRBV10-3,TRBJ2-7,CATTGANSYEQYF,TGTGCCACCACGGGAGCCAACTCCTACGAGCAGTACTTC
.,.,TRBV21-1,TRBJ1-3,CASTPAVLGTIYF,TGTGCCAGCACCCCGGCGGTTCTCGGCACCATATATTTT
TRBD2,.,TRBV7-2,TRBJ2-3,CASSSGTSGTIGTDTQYF,TGTGCCAGCAGCTCCGGGACTAGCGGGACGATCGGCACAGATACGCAGTATTTT
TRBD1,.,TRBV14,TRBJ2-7,CASSHPPGQGRGSGTYEQYF,TGTGCCAGCAGCCATCCCCCGGGACAGGGACGGGGTAGCGGCACCTACGAGCAGTACTTC
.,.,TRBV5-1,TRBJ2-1,CASSSADLEQFF,TGCGCCAGCAGCAGCGCCGATTTGGAGCAGTTCTTC
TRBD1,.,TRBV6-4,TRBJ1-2,CASSDGRVGGGYTF,TGTGCCAGCAGTGACGGCAGGGTAGGGGGCGGCTACACCTTC
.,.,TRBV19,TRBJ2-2,CASSRGVTNTGELFF,TGTGCCAGTAGTCGCGGGGTTACGAACACCGGGGAGCTGTTTTTT
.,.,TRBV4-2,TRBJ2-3,CASSQESRWRGTDTQYF,TGTGCCAGCAGCCAAGAGTCTAGATGGAGGGGCACAGATACGCAGTATTTT
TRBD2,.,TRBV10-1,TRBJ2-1,CASSELGELAPHNEQFF,TGCGCCAGCAGTGAGCTAGGGGAACTAGCGCCTCACAATGAGCAGTTCTTC
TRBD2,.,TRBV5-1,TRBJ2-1,CASSQTPSGLRYNEQFF,TGCGCCAGCAGCCAGACTCCTAGCGGGTTGCGCTACAATGAGCAGTTCTTC
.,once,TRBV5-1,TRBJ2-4,CASSSDSRGPIQYF,TGCGCCAGCAGCTCGGACAGTAGGGGCCCCATTCAGTACTTC